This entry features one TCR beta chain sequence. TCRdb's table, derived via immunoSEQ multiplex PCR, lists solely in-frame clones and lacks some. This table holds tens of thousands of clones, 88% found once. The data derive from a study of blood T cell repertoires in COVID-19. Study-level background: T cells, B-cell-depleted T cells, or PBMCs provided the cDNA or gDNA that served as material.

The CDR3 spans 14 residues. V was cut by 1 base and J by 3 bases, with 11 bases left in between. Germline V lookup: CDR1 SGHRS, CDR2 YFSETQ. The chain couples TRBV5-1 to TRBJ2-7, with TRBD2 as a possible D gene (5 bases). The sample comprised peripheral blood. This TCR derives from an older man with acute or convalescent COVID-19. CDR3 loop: CASSLSGRSYEQYF. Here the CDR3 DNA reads TGCGCCAGCAGCTTGAGTGGGAGAAGCTACGAGCAGTACTTC.